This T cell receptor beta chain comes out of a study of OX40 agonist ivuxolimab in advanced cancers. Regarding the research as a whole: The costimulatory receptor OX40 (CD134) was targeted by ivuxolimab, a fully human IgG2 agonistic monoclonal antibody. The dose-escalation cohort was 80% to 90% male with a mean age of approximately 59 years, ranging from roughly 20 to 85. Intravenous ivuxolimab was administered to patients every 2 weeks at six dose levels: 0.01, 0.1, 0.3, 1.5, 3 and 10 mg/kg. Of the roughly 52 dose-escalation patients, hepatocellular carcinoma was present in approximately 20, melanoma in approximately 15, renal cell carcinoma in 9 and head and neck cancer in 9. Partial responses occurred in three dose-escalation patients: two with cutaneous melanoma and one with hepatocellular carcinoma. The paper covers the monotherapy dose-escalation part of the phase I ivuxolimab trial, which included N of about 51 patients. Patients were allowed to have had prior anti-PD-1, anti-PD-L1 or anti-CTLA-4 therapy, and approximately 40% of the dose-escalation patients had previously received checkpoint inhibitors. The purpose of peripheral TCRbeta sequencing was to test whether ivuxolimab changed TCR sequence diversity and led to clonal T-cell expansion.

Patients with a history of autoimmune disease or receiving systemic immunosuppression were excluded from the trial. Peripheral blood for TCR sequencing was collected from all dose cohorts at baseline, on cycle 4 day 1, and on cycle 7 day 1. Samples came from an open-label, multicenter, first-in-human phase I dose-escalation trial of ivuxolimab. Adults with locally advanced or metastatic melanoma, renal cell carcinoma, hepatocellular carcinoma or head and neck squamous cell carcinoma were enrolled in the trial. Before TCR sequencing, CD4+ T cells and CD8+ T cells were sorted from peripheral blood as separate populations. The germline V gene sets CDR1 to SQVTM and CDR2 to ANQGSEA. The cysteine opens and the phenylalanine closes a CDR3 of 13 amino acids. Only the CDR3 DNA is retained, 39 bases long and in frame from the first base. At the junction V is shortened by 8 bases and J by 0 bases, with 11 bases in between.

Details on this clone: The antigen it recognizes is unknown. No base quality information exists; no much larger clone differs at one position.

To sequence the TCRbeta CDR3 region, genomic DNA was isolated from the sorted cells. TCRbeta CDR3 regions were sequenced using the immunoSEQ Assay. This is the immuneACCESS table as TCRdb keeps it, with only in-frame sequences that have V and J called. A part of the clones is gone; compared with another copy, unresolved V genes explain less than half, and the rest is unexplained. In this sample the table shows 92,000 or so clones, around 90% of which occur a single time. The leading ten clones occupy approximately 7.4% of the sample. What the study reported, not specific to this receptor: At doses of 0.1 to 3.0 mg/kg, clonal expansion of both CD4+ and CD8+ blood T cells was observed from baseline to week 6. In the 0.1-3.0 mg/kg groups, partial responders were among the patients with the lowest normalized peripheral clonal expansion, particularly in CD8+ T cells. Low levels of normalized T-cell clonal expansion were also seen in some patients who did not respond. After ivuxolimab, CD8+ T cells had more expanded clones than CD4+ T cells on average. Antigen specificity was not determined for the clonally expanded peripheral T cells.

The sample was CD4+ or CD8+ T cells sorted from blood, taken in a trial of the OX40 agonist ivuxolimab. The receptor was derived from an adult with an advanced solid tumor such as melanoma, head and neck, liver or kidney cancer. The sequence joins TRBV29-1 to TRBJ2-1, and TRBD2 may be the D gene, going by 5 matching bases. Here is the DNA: TGCAGCTTCGGTAGCGTCTCCTACAATGAGCAGTTCTTC. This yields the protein CSFGSVSYNEQFF.